This is a list of T cell receptor beta chains from one sample in a study of OX40 agonist ivuxolimab in advanced cancers. The assay was immunoSEQ multiplex PCR, and TCRdb's table has in-frame clones only and misses some. The sample lists more than 85,000 clones, about 80% occurring once. The sequencing used CD4+ or CD8+ T cells sorted from blood, collected in a trial of the OX40 agonist ivuxolimab. The receptors shown here come from an adult with an advanced solid tumor such as melanoma, head and neck, liver or kidney cancer. CDR3s include the opening cysteine and the closing phenylalanine or tryptophan. Fields, in order: D gene, J gene, clone size, V gene, CDR3 protein, CDR3 DNA. The D gene is left open where the match is weak. Rows may omit the clone size; those that give it use once, few, many or a size class.

d_call: -
j_call: TRBJ2-7
clone_size: -
v_call: TRBV9
cdr3_aa: CASSPSSYEQYF
cdr3_nt: TGTGCCAGCAGTCCTAGCTCCTACGAGCAGTACTTC

d_call: -
j_call: TRBJ1-2
clone_size: -
v_call: TRBV5-1
cdr3_aa: CASSLGGVDGYTF
cdr3_nt: TGCGCCAGCAGCTTAGGAGGGGTCGATGGCTACACCTTC

d_call: TRBD2
j_call: TRBJ2-3
clone_size: -
v_call: TRBV6-6
cdr3_aa: CASTRSGGTDTQYF
cdr3_nt: TGTGCCAGCACCCGTAGCGGGGGTACAGATACGCAGTATTTT

d_call: -
j_call: TRBJ1-1
clone_size: -
v_call: TRBV27
cdr3_aa: CASSSDFQGSEAFF
cdr3_nt: TGTGCCAGCAGTTCCGATTTTCAGGGATCTGAAGCTTTCTTT

d_call: -
j_call: TRBJ2-7
clone_size: -
v_call: TRBV9
cdr3_aa: CASNTGSLWNEQYF
cdr3_nt: TGTGCCAGCAACACCGGGAGCCTCTGGAACGAGCAGTACTTC

d_call: TRBD1
j_call: TRBJ2-3
clone_size: -
v_call: TRBV18
cdr3_aa: CASSFGTGGTDTQYF
cdr3_nt: TGTGCCAGCTCATTCGGGACAGGGGGCACAGATACGCAGTATTTT

d_call: -
j_call: TRBJ2-6
clone_size: -
v_call: TRBV28
cdr3_aa: CASRPQGTGANVLTF
cdr3_nt: TGTGCCAGCAGGCCACAGGGAACTGGGGCCAACGTCCTGACTTTC

d_call: -
j_call: TRBJ1-1
clone_size: -
v_call: TRBV11-2
cdr3_aa: CASSLSQNTEAFF
cdr3_nt: TGTGCCAGCAGCTTATCGCAGAACACTGAAGCTTTCTTT

d_call: -
j_call: TRBJ2-2
clone_size: once
v_call: TRBV18
cdr3_aa: CASSPLKSLGTGELFF
cdr3_nt: TGTGCCAGCTCACCGCTTAAGTCATTGGGCACCGGGGAGCTGTTTTTT

d_call: -
j_call: TRBJ1-1
clone_size: -
v_call: TRBV10-3
cdr3_aa: CAIRSGLMNTEAFF
cdr3_nt: TGTGCCATCAGATCGGGCCTCATGAACACTGAAGCTTTCTTT

d_call: TRBD1
j_call: TRBJ1-1
clone_size: -
v_call: TRBV18
cdr3_aa: CASSQGANTEAFF
cdr3_nt: TGTGCCAGCTCACAGGGGGCGAACACTGAAGCTTTCTTT

d_call: -
j_call: TRBJ1-6
clone_size: -
v_call: TRBV6-6
cdr3_aa: CASNTAYNSPLHF
cdr3_nt: TGTGCCAGCAATACAGCATATAATTCACCCCTCCACTTT

d_call: -
j_call: TRBJ2-7
clone_size: -
v_call: TRBV6-1
cdr3_aa: CASAVGGIGYEQYF
cdr3_nt: TGTGCCAGCGCCGTGGGTGGGATTGGCTACGAGCAGTACTTC